The 7 T cell receptor beta chains below come from one sample, sequenced in a study of vaccination and CD4 T cells after COVID-19. Their recognized antigens are unknown. Indicated treatment: approximately nine-day PBMC culture with coronavirus spike peptide pools or control peptides (ViraFEST assay). The study sequenced cultured CD4+ T cell DNA using the Oncomine TCR Beta short-read assay. Using its own MiXCR run on the PCR reads, TCRdb lists one record per CDR3 protein. The repertoire consists of 9,500 to 15,000 distinct CDR3 sequences, with 45% to 60% occurring once and the leading ten covering 15% to 20%. The source was cultured CD4+ T cells from blood, collected after SARS-CoV-2 vaccination. These receptors originate from a human donor with COVID-19.

The gene calls are TRBV20-1 and TRBJ1-2; perhaps TRBD1 as D (6 bases). Germline V gene lookup returns CDR1 DFQATT and CDR2 SNEGSKA (reference sequence). CDR3 length equals 15 residues. Trimming removed 3 bases at V and 3 bases at J, with 17 bases between. CDR3 sequence: CSARPSGARDYGYTF. The DNA for the CDR3 is TGCAGTGCTAGGCCCTCAGGGGCAAGGGACTATGGCTACACCTTC.

The chain has TRBV10-1 and TRBJ2-7; possible D gene TRBD1, 6 bases. This CDR3 is 13 amino acids long. Between the trimmed V and J ends, which lost 3 bases and 6 bases, there was a span of 12 bases. Germline V lookup: CDR1 WNHNN, CDR2 SYGVQD (reference sequence). CDR3 in DNA: TGCGCCAGCAGTGAATACAGGGTCACCGAGCAGTACTTC. Translation: CASSEYRVTEQYF.

The chain uses TRBV7-2 and TRBJ2-7; 7 positions match TRBD1. Germline V CDR1 and CDR2: SGHTA, FQGNSA. The CDR3 covers 15 residues. V lost 4 bases, J lost 4 bases, and 10 bases stayed unmatched. CDR3 coding DNA: TGTGCCAGCAGCTCCCCGGGACAGAGATATTACGAGCAGTACTTC. It specifies CASSSPGQRYYEQYF.

CDR3 nucleotide sequence: TGTGCCACCAGCTTATCCGGTAGCTCTGGGGCCAACGTCCTGACTTTC. It yields the protein CATSLSGSSGANVLTF. The chain is built from TRBV15 and TRBJ2-6; no definite D call. There are 16 residues in the CDR3. In germline, CDR1 is LNHNV, CDR2 YYDKDF (reference sequence). The V and J ends lost 5 bases and 0 bases respectively, with 11 bases between them.

The chain has TRBV7-2 and TRBJ1-6; unclear D gene. Germline assignment: CDR1 SGHTA and CDR2 FQGNSA. The V end was cut by 4 bases, the J end by 5 bases, with 18 bases between. The CDR3 contains 17 residues. CDR3 sequence (DNA): TGTGCCAGCAGCTCTTCGATGACAAGCTGGAATAATTCACCCCTCCACTTT. Protein product: CASSSSMTSWNNSPLHF.

V usage is TRBV5-6 and J usage is TRBJ1-2; D may be TRBD1 (6 bases). Germline CDR1 SGHDT, CDR2 YYEEEE. The CDR3 is made up of 18 amino acids. V dropped 0 bases and J dropped 7 bases, with 25 bases sitting between them. CDR3 DNA sequence: TGTGCCAGCAGCTTGGCCCAAGGGGGGGCTTTCTTATCGAGTGGCTACACCTTC. This gives the protein CASSLAQGGAFLSSGYTF.

The rearrangement links TRBV7-9 to TRBJ1-2; D is unresolved. CDR1 and CDR2 (germline): SEHNR, FQNEAQ (reference sequence). The CDR3 contains 13 residues. V dropped 6 bases and J dropped 4 bases, with 12 bases sitting between them. The DNA of the CDR3 is TGTGCCAGCAGGTCGGACGGAGTCTATGGCTACACCTTC. Residues: CASRSDGVYGYTF.